Each of the 13 T cell receptor beta chains below was sequenced from the same sample in a study of blood T cell repertoires in COVID-19. The repertoire was sequenced with immunoSEQ multiplex PCR; TCRdb's copy has only in-frame clones and lacks some. The sample consists of around 46,000 clones, more than 75% of them appearing once. Sequenced sample: peripheral blood. These receptors were taken from a woman of 80 years or more with COVID-19, enrolled during active disease.

This chain links TRBV18 with TRBJ1-1; D unresolved. CDR3 length: 13 amino acids. CDR1 and CDR2 from the germline V gene are KGHSH and LQKENI. V was clipped by 1 base and J by 5 bases, with 8 bases between them. CDR3 bases: TGTGCCAGCTCACCACTCGAGAAAACTGAAGCTTTCTTT. Its translation: CASSPLEKTEAFF.

The chain employs TRBV30 and TRBJ2-5; TRBD2 matches at 13 bases. The CDR3 is made up of 15 amino acids. The junction had 1 base not matched to a gene; V was cut back by 1 base and J by 2 bases. The V gene's germline CDR1 is GTSNPN and CDR2 SVGIG (reference sequence). The CDR3 reads CAWSEGLAGQETQYF. CDR3 DNA sequence: TGTGCCTGGAGTGAGGGACTAGCGGGGCAAGAGACCCAGTACTTC.

The rearrangement links TRBV15 to TRBJ1-6; D unclear. Germline V gene lookup returns CDR1 LNHNV and CDR2 YYDKDF (reference sequence). There are 13 residues in the CDR3. The V end lost 0 bases, the J end lost 10 bases, and 7 bases lay between the germline ends. The CDR3 sequence: CATSRDEISPLHF. DNA of the CDR3: TGTGCCACCAGCAGAGATGAGATCTCACCCCTCCACTTT.

The rearrangement links TRBV5-1 to TRBJ2-2; D gene uncertain. The V end was cut by 5 bases, the J end by 7 bases, with 6 bases between. The CDR3 spans 11 residues. Looked up from germline, CDR1 is SGHRS and CDR2 is YFSETQ. In DNA form, the CDR3 reads TGCGCCAGCAGGCAGGACGGGGAGCTGTTTTTT. Amino acids: CASRQDGELFF.

The chain uses TRBV7-8 and TRBJ1-5; D might be TRBD1 (5 bases). Germline CDR1 and CDR2: SGHVS and FQNEAQ. V lost 6 bases, J lost 5 bases, and 14 bases lay in between. The CDR3 runs 14 residues. The CDR3 nucleotides are TGTGCCAGCAGTCAGGGCGGGGGTTATCAGCCCCAGCATTTT. Encoded protein: CASSQGGGYQPQHF.

The V gene is TRBV5-1, the J gene TRBJ1-1; unclear D gene. CDR3 size: 14 residues. V lost 0 bases and J 4 bases, leaving 10 bases between the germline ends. Germline assignment: CDR1 SGHRS and CDR2 YFSETQ. The CDR3 nucleotides are TGCGCCAGCAGCTTGGGCGGGGTTGGCACTGAAGCTTTCTTT. It yields the protein CASSLGGVGTEAFF.

The V call is TRBV27, the J call TRBJ1-2; D is unresolved. The V end lost 8 bases, the J end lost 4 bases, and 11 bases lay between the germline ends. Per the germline V gene, CDR1 is MNHEY and CDR2 is SMNVEV (reference sequence). The CDR3 contains 12 residues. CDR3 sequence: CASATGGYGYTF. In DNA form, the CDR3 reads TGTGCCAGCGCCACCGGCGGCTATGGCTACACCTTC.

The chain recombines TRBV11-2 with TRBJ1-2; TRBD1 matches at 12 bases. The germline CDR1 and CDR2 sequences are SGHAT and FQNNGV. The J segment lost 1 base and the V segment lost 5 bases, leaving 5 bases of the junction unmatched. The CDR3 is 16 residues long. CDR3 coding DNA: TGTGCCAGCAGCCCAGGGGACAGGGGGCTTAACTATGGCTACACCTTC. This encodes CASSPGDRGLNYGYTF.

The chain carries TRBV21-1 and TRBJ2-5; the table assigns TRBD2, which was not confirmed against the DNA. TRBV21-1 is designated a pseudogene. The length of the CDR3 is 17 residues. As DNA, the CDR3 is TGTGCCAGCAGCACCCTAAGCGGGATAGGTGGGATAGAGACCCAGTACTTC. It yields the protein CASSTLSGIGGIETQYF.

The chain couples TRBV7-9 to TRBJ1-5; no firm D call. The V and J ends lost 0 bases and 4 bases respectively, with 7 bases between them. The germline V gene encodes CDR1 SEHNR and CDR2 FQNEAQ (reference sequence). The CDR3 loop spans 14 amino acids. The CDR3 region has the DNA TGTGCCAGCAGCTTAGCGGGAGGGAATCAGCCCCAGCATTTT. Translating it yields CASSLAGGNQPQHF.

This clone was seen only once. The genes are TRBV3-1 (or the pseudogene TRBV3-2) and TRBJ1-3; D remains unclear. V lost 4 bases to trimming and J lost 1 base, with 8 bases between them. Germline CDR1 LGHDT, CDR2 YNNKEL (reference sequence). This CDR3 is built from 14 residues. CDR3 in DNA: TGTGCCAGCAGCCCCCACGGTTCTGGAAACACCATATATTTT. As protein: CASSPHGSGNTIYF.

The chain joins TRBV5-1 to TRBJ2-1; TRBD2 matches at 8 bases. The germline V gene encodes CDR1 SGHRS and CDR2 YFSETQ. After removal of 4 bases from V and 1 base from J, the junction contained 7 bases not matched to a gene. The length of the CDR3 is 16 residues. The CDR3 is CASSPLGGASYNEQFF. In DNA form, the CDR3 reads TGCGCCAGCAGCCCACTCGGGGGGGCATCCTACAATGAGCAGTTCTTC.

The chain has TRBV5-8 and TRBJ1-5; D not resolved. The CDR3 runs to 17 residues. The V end was cut by 0 bases, the J end by 2 bases, with 15 bases between. The germline V gene encodes CDR1 SGHTS and CDR2 YDEGEE. The CDR3 reads CASSLEGGRRGNQPQHF. Written as DNA, the CDR3 is TGTGCCAGCAGCTTGGAGGGTGGGAGGCGAGGCAATCAGCCCCAGCATTTT.